These T cell receptor beta chains were read from a single sample in a study of identical twins. From the 5' RACE reads, TCRdb called clonotypes with MiXCR, one entry per CDR3 protein. The sample contains approximately 550,000 distinct CDR3 sequences, approximately 20% of which appear only once. The same data also went into a second study, on yellow fever vaccine responses in identical twins.

Sequencing was performed on CD4+ T cells sorted from blood. The origin of the receptors is a woman younger than 30 in good health. Each CDR3 is given with its conserved first and last residue.

V	J	CDR3
TRBV4-1	TRBJ1-1	CASSLREIPGGTEAFF
TRBV10-3	TRBJ2-1	CAIKQGTYNEQFF
TRBV11-3	TRBJ2-3	CASGTTDTQYF
TRBV2	TRBJ2-5	CASSDGWGPTKETQYF
TRBV6-1	TRBJ2-1	CASSVSGLPSYNEQFF
TRBV5-1	TRBJ2-3	CASSLPLGTGGTDTQYF
TRBV29-1	TRBJ2-1	CSVPLQTGYNEQFF
TRBV5-1	TRBJ1-1	CASKPRIQGTEAFF
TRBV27	TRBJ2-1	CASSAYRVGNEQFF
TRBV5-8	TRBJ1-1	CASSPIQGMNTEAFF
TRBV20-1	TRBJ2-2	CSAITGGNTGELFF
TRBV7-9	TRBJ2-1	CASSLSGRGSYNEQFF
TRBV11-1	TRBJ2-1	CASSLMVTSGTSYNEQFF
TRBV20-1	TRBJ1-6	CSAKENTGLHTPLHF
TRBV7-6	TRBJ2-1	CASSLALQGYSYNEQFF
TRBV5-4	TRBJ1-1	CASSSPPFGTKEAFF
TRBV5-1	TRBJ2-1	CASRSSVYNEQFF
TRBV20-1	TRBJ1-1	CSARLILEAFF
TRBV27	TRBJ2-3	CASRPSGAGTDTQYF
TRBV20-1	TRBJ2-1	CSAPDRGYEQFF
TRBV10-3	TRBJ2-1	CAIKSSGNEQFF
TRBV7-2	TRBJ2-3	CASSPMVGGLTDTQYF
TRBV12-3/TRBV12-4	TRBJ2-3	CASSYAGTQYF
TRBV6-6	TRBJ2-7	CASSYSTFEQYF
TRBV12-3/TRBV12-4	TRBJ1-5	CASSLGQFNQPQHF
TRBV9	TRBJ2-7	CASSVGQLSSYEQYF
TRBV12-3/TRBV12-4	TRBJ1-2	CASSLKRMVYGYTF
TRBV3-1	TRBJ2-2	CASSQAPGLPYTGELFF
TRBV5-1	TRBJ2-5	CASSWRTGDETQYF
TRBV24-1	TRBJ2-2	CATSDLSGSGNPGELFF
TRBV7-9	TRBJ2-2	CASSFTAGELFF
TRBV20-1	TRBJ2-2	CSARGTDRGLTNTGELFF
TRBV20-1	TRBJ2-7	CSAETGQNYEQYF
TRBV12-3/TRBV12-4	TRBJ2-1	CACSLAAGAATLSNEQFF
TRBV10-3	TRBJ2-2	CAISGTSGANTGELFF
TRBV6-1	TRBJ2-1	CASTSSGAPYNEQFF
TRBV4-2	TRBJ2-5	CASSQEGLRTSGQETQYF
TRBV6-1	TRBJ1-4	CASRSQGLANEKLFF
TRBV7-2	TRBJ2-1	CASSSSSGSYNEQFF
TRBV5-1	TRBJ2-5	CASSPGSGFGETQYF
TRBV29-1	TRBJ2-1	CSVGTSGGGDEQFF
TRBV3-1	TRBJ2-1	CASSQDRAGAYNEQFF
TRBV5-1	TRBJ2-1	CASSLDRGAEQFF
TRBV24-1	TRBJ2-3	CATSDPSGGNTDTQYF
TRBV6-2/TRBV6-3	TRBJ2-1	CASSSVVVSDNEQFF
TRBV12-3/TRBV12-4	TRBJ1-1	CASSWDRSLEAFF
TRBV6-5	TRBJ2-7	CASRLTGVSYEQYF
TRBV24-1	TRBJ2-1	CATSKGSNEQFF
TRBV29-1	TRBJ2-3	CSVLPGGAGNTDTQYF
TRBV20-1	TRBJ2-7	CSATRQGSYEQYF